This TCR beta chain was identified during a study of blood T cell repertoires in COVID-19. Study details: Some COVID-19 samples were acute and others convalescent; all came from the United States, Italy and Spain. PBMCs, B-cell-depleted T cells, or T cells provided the cDNA or gDNA that made up the material.

Followed over time, Seattle patients had been enrolled while infection was active. Remarks on this clone: Other DNA sequences within the sample encode an identical CDR3.

Original processing notes: Reference gene primer amplification gave estimated nucleated cell counts. The table came from immunoSEQ multiplex PCR; TCRdb's copy has only in-frame clones and leaves some out. The D gene and trimming were derived from the DNA, and the V and J assignments and clone size from that table. This repertoire shows fewer than 350,000 clones, 75% to 95% found once; its top ten account for under 7%. Sequences were obtained from peripheral blood. This TCR came from a woman in her 30s with COVID-19, enrolled during active disease.

In nucleotides, the CDR3 is TGCGCCAGTTCCCCGGGACAGGGGGCTTACGAGCAGTACTTC. Amino acids: CASSPGQGAYEQYF. The chain is built from TRBV4-3 and TRBJ2-7, with 12 nucleotides matching TRBD1. CDR1 LGHNA and CDR2 YSLEER come from the germline V gene. CDR3 length: 14 residues. Losses at the gene ends were 9 bases for V and 4 bases for J; bases not matched to a gene: 7.